This is a list of T cell receptor beta chains from one sample in a study of blood T cell repertoires in COVID-19. Assay: immunoSEQ multiplex PCR; the TCRdb copy retains only in-frame clones and omits some. The sample has approximately 340,000 clones; around 80% are singletons. Sample: peripheral blood. Every receptor here comes from a man aged 25-45 years with active or convalescent COVID-19. The CDR3 runs from the conserved cysteine through the conserved F or W. The D gene is left open where the match is weak. The size entry is marked missing in some rows and otherwise reads once, few, many or a size class.

clone size: -
D gene: -
J gene: TRBJ1-5
V gene: TRBV30
CDR3 protein: CAWSRSNQPQHF
CDR3 DNA: TGTGCCTGGAGTCGGAGCAATCAGCCCCAGCATTTT

clone size: -
D gene: TRBD2
J gene: TRBJ2-1
V gene: TRBV24-1
CDR3 protein: CATSDSGAGLAENEQFF
CDR3 DNA: TGTGCCACCAGTGATTCGGGGGCGGGACTAGCGGAAAATGAGCAGTTCTTC

clone size: -
D gene: TRBD1
J gene: TRBJ1-2
V gene: TRBV12-3/TRBV12-4
CDR3 protein: CASRRQGGGYTF
CDR3 DNA: TGTGCCAGCAGACGACAGGGTGGTGGCTACACCTTC

clone size: -
D gene: TRBD1
J gene: TRBJ2-5
V gene: TRBV10-3
CDR3 protein: CAISRQGNQETQYF
CDR3 DNA: TGTGCCATCAGTCGACAGGGAAACCAAGAGACCCAGTACTTC

clone size: -
D gene: TRBD2
J gene: TRBJ2-1
V gene: TRBV4-3
CDR3 protein: CASRSSGSSYNEQFF
CDR3 DNA: TGCGCCAGCAGGAGTAGCGGGTCCTCCTACAATGAGCAGTTCTTC

clone size: -
D gene: -
J gene: TRBJ1-4
V gene: TRBV30
CDR3 protein: CAWNPSRLTGLREKLFF
CDR3 DNA: TGTGCCTGGAACCCGAGCCGGCTAACAGGGTTGAGGGAAAAACTGTTTTTT

clone size: -
D gene: -
J gene: TRBJ1-5
V gene: TRBV21-1
CDR3 protein: CASSKCAGESNQPQHF
CDR3 DNA: TGTGCCAGCAGCAAATGCGCAGGGGAAAGCAATCAGCCCCAGCATTTT

clone size: -
D gene: TRBD2
J gene: TRBJ2-7
V gene: TRBV4-2
CDR3 protein: CASSQVLQTSGEQYF
CDR3 DNA: TGTGCCAGCAGCCAAGTGCTCCAAACTAGCGGCGAGCAGTACTTC

clone size: -
D gene: TRBD2
J gene: TRBJ2-5
V gene: TRBV2
CDR3 protein: CASSESLAGGREETQYF
CDR3 DNA: TGTGCCAGCAGTGAAAGCCTAGCGGGAGGGCGAGAGGAGACCCAGTACTTC

clone size: -
D gene: TRBD1
J gene: TRBJ1-3
V gene: TRBV9
CDR3 protein: CASSPGTGEWDTIYF
CDR3 DNA: TGTGCCAGCAGCCCAGGGACAGGTGAATGGGACACCATATATTTT

clone size: -
D gene: TRBD2
J gene: TRBJ2-2
V gene: TRBV27
CDR3 protein: CASRTSGRATGELFF
CDR3 DNA: TGTGCCAGCAGGACTAGCGGGAGGGCCACCGGGGAGCTGTTTTTT

clone size: -
D gene: -
J gene: TRBJ2-7
V gene: TRBV9
CDR3 protein: CASSMGKGGYEQYF
CDR3 DNA: TGTGCCAGCAGCATGGGAAAAGGGGGTTACGAGCAGTACTTC

clone size: once
D gene: -
J gene: TRBJ2-3
V gene: TRBV4-2
CDR3 protein: CASSQEGHPADTQYF
CDR3 DNA: TGTGCCAGCAGCCAAGAGGGACACCCCGCAGATACGCAGTATTTT

clone size: -
D gene: -
J gene: TRBJ2-4
V gene: TRBV11-2
CDR3 protein: CASSLAQGANIQYF
CDR3 DNA: TGTGCCAGCAGCTTAGCACAGGGTGCAAACATTCAGTACTTC

clone size: once
D gene: -
J gene: TRBJ1-1
V gene: TRBV12-5
CDR3 protein: CASGLGRGGTEAFF
CDR3 DNA: TGTGCTAGTGGGCTTGGCCGCGGGGGGACTGAAGCTTTCTTT

clone size: -
D gene: TRBD2
J gene: TRBJ2-7
V gene: TRBV11-2
CDR3 protein: CASSSTSGPTYEQYF
CDR3 DNA: TGTGCCAGCAGCTCTACTAGCGGGCCTACCTACGAGCAGTACTTC

clone size: -
D gene: -
J gene: TRBJ1-1
V gene: TRBV18
CDR3 protein: CASSPAGDTEAFF
CDR3 DNA: TGTGCCAGCTCACCAGCAGGGGACACTGAAGCTTTCTTT

clone size: once
D gene: TRBD1
J gene: TRBJ1-6
V gene: TRBV20-1
CDR3 protein: CSANDRDLVGSYNSPLHF
CDR3 DNA: TGCAGTGCTAATGACAGGGACTTGGTAGGCTCCTATAATTCACCCCTCCACTTT

clone size: few
D gene: -
J gene: TRBJ1-6
V gene: TRBV2
CDR3 protein: CASRGENNSPLHF
CDR3 DNA: TGTGCCAGCAGAGGGGAAAATAATTCACCCCTCCACTTT

clone size: -
D gene: TRBD1
J gene: TRBJ2-3
V gene: TRBV20-1
CDR3 protein: CSASLTGHTDTQYF
CDR3 DNA: TGCAGTGCTAGTTTGACAGGGCACACAGATACGCAGTATTTT

clone size: -
D gene: -
J gene: TRBJ1-1
V gene: TRBV11-3
CDR3 protein: CASSPRKGRDTEAFF
CDR3 DNA: TGTGCCAGCAGCCCTAGGAAGGGGCGCGACACTGAAGCTTTCTTT

clone size: -
D gene: -
J gene: TRBJ1-4
V gene: TRBV28
CDR3 protein: CASRGANEKLFF
CDR3 DNA: TGTGCCAGCCGGGGGGCTAATGAAAAACTGTTTTTT

clone size: -
D gene: TRBD1
J gene: TRBJ2-7
V gene: TRBV6-2/TRBV6-3
CDR3 protein: CASSYAGTGGIYEQYF
CDR3 DNA: TGTGCCAGCAGTTACGCGGGGACAGGGGGAATCTACGAGCAGTACTTC

clone size: -
D gene: TRBD1
J gene: TRBJ2-3
V gene: TRBV7-2
CDR3 protein: CASSLVSGTGAGDTQYF
CDR3 DNA: TGTGCCAGCAGCTTAGTCTCCGGGACAGGGGCCGGAGATACGCAGTATTTT

clone size: -
D gene: -
J gene: TRBJ1-1
V gene: TRBV7-2
CDR3 protein: CASSLYPEYTEAFF
CDR3 DNA: TGTGCCAGCAGCTTATACCCCGAGTACACTGAAGCTTTCTTT

clone size: -
D gene: -
J gene: TRBJ2-3
V gene: TRBV28
CDR3 protein: CASSGGGFPDTQYF
CDR3 DNA: TGTGCCAGCAGCGGTGGCGGGTTCCCAGATACGCAGTATTTT

clone size: -
D gene: TRBD2
J gene: TRBJ2-1
V gene: TRBV27
CDR3 protein: CASSLGRGRAVGEQFF
CDR3 DNA: TGTGCCAGCAGTTTAGGCCGCGGGAGGGCCGTGGGTGAGCAGTTCTTC

clone size: -
D gene: TRBD2
J gene: TRBJ2-1
V gene: TRBV6-5
CDR3 protein: CASRPGGARNEQFF
CDR3 DNA: TGTGCCAGCAGGCCCGGGGGGGCCCGCAATGAGCAGTTCTTC

clone size: once
D gene: -
J gene: TRBJ1-2
V gene: TRBV6-5
CDR3 protein: CASSYSLEGYGYTF
CDR3 DNA: TGTGCCAGCAGTTACTCGCTAGAGGGCTATGGCTACACCTTC

clone size: -
D gene: -
J gene: TRBJ1-5
V gene: TRBV6-2/TRBV6-3
CDR3 protein: CASSYSGGSNQPQHF
CDR3 DNA: TGTGCCAGCAGTTACTCTGGCGGGAGCAATCAGCCCCAGCATTTT

clone size: -
D gene: TRBD1
J gene: TRBJ1-4
V gene: TRBV24-1
CDR3 protein: CATSDAGQGVDEKLFF
CDR3 DNA: TGTGCCACCAGTGATGCGGGACAGGGGGTTGATGAAAAACTGTTTTTT

clone size: -
D gene: -
J gene: TRBJ2-5
V gene: TRBV27
CDR3 protein: CASSLSWRSLGETQYF
CDR3 DNA: TGTGCCAGCAGTTTATCGTGGAGGTCCCTGGGAGAGACCCAGTACTTC

clone size: -
D gene: -
J gene: TRBJ2-1
V gene: TRBV7-2
CDR3 protein: CASSSRVREQFF
CDR3 DNA: TGTGCCAGCAGTTCGAGGGTCCGGGAGCAGTTCTTC

clone size: -
D gene: TRBD2
J gene: TRBJ2-7
V gene: TRBV10-3
CDR3 protein: CAISEYPTGEGYEQYF
CDR3 DNA: TGTGCCATCAGTGAGTACCCAACCGGGGAGGGGTACGAGCAGTACTTC

clone size: -
D gene: TRBD1
J gene: TRBJ2-3
V gene: TRBV27
CDR3 protein: CASSLSGQGGTDTQYF
CDR3 DNA: TGTGCCAGCAGTTTATCGGGACAGGGGGGCACAGATACGCAGTATTTT

clone size: -
D gene: -
J gene: TRBJ1-1
V gene: TRBV7-2
CDR3 protein: CASSFWGSGLEAFF
CDR3 DNA: TGTGCCAGCAGTTTTTGGGGCTCGGGACTTGAAGCTTTCTTT

clone size: once
D gene: -
J gene: TRBJ2-7
V gene: TRBV9
CDR3 protein: CASSPGLSSSYEQYF
CDR3 DNA: TGTGCCAGCAGCCCCGGACTGAGCAGCTCCTACGAGCAGTACTTC

clone size: -
D gene: TRBD1
J gene: TRBJ1-6
V gene: TRBV7-9
CDR3 protein: CASSPGQGGSPLHF
CDR3 DNA: TGTGCCAGCAGCCCGGGACAGGGTGGTTCACCCCTCCACTTT

clone size: few
D gene: TRBD2
J gene: TRBJ2-5
V gene: TRBV28
CDR3 protein: CASSPRLAGEGGSQETQYF
CDR3 DNA: TGTGCCAGCAGTCCCCGGTTAGCGGGAGAGGGAGGGTCCCAAGAGACCCAGTACTTC

clone size: -
D gene: -
J gene: TRBJ1-5
V gene: TRBV19
CDR3 protein: CASSRGTYSNQPQHF
CDR3 DNA: TGTGCCAGTAGCCGGGGAACCTATAGCAATCAGCCCCAGCATTTT

clone size: -
D gene: -
J gene: TRBJ1-5
V gene: TRBV6-5
CDR3 protein: CASSSYFNQPQHF
CDR3 DNA: TGTGCCAGCAGTTCCTACTTTAATCAGCCCCAGCATTTT

clone size: -
D gene: TRBD1
J gene: TRBJ1-5
V gene: TRBV6-5
CDR3 protein: CASRAGQGPRPQHF
CDR3 DNA: TGTGCCAGCAGAGCGGGACAGGGACCTCGCCCCCAGCATTTT

clone size: -
D gene: -
J gene: TRBJ1-1
V gene: TRBV14
CDR3 protein: CASSRTANTEAFF
CDR3 DNA: TGTGCCAGCAGCCGGACAGCGAACACTGAAGCTTTCTTT

clone size: -
D gene: -
J gene: TRBJ1-2
V gene: TRBV7-9
CDR3 protein: CASSLVASPGGGYTF
CDR3 DNA: TGTGCCAGCAGCTTAGTGGCTTCCCCCGGGGGTGGCTACACCTTC

clone size: -
D gene: TRBD1
J gene: TRBJ2-7
V gene: TRBV11-2
CDR3 protein: CASSQDRGTYEQYF
CDR3 DNA: TGTGCCAGCAGCCAGGACAGGGGCACCTACGAGCAGTACTTC

clone size: -
D gene: -
J gene: TRBJ2-7
V gene: TRBV7-7
CDR3 protein: CASSLGDKSEQYF
CDR3 DNA: TGTGCCAGCAGCTTAGGGGACAAGTCCGAGCAGTACTTC

clone size: -
D gene: TRBD2
J gene: TRBJ2-1
V gene: TRBV9
CDR3 protein: CASSQPPTSGRAVINEQFF
CDR3 DNA: TGTGCCAGCAGCCAACCCCCGACTAGCGGGAGGGCCGTTATTAATGAGCAGTTCTTC

clone size: -
D gene: TRBD1
J gene: TRBJ2-2
V gene: TRBV5-4
CDR3 protein: CASSWDRGSNTGELFF
CDR3 DNA: TGTGCCAGCAGCTGGGACAGGGGGTCGAACACCGGGGAGCTGTTTTTT

clone size: -
D gene: -
J gene: TRBJ2-1
V gene: TRBV11-3
CDR3 protein: CASSLETQYNEQFF
CDR3 DNA: TGTGCCAGCAGCTTAGAAACACAGTACAATGAGCAGTTCTTC